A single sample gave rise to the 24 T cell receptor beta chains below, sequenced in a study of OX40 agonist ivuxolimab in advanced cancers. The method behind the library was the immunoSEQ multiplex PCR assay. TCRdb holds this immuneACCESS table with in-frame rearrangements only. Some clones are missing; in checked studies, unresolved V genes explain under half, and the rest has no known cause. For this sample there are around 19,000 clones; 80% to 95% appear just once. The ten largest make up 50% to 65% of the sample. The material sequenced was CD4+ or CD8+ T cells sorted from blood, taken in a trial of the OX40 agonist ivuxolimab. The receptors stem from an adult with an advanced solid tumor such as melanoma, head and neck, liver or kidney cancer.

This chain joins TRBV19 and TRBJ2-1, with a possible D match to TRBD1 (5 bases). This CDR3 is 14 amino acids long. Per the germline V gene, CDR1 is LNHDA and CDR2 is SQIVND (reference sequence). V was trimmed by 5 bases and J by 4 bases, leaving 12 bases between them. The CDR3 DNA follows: TGTGCCAGTAGTCCGCGACAGATTTACAATGAGCAGTTCTTC. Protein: CASSPRQIYNEQFF.

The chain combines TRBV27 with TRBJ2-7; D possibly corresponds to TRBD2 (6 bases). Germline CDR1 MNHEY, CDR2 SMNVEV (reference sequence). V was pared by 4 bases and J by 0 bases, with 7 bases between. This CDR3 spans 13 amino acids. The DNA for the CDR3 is TGTGCCAGCAGTTCGGACTACTCCTACGAGCAGTACTTC. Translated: CASSSDYSYEQYF.

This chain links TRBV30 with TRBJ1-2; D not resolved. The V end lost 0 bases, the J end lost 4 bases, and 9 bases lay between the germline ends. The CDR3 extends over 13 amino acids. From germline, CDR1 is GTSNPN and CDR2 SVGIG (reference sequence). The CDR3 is CAWSVGYGYGYTF. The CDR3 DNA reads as TGTGCCTGGAGTGTAGGGTATGGCTATGGCTACACCTTC. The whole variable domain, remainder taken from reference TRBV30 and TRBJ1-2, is SQTIHQWPATLVQPVGSPLSLECTVEGTSNPNLYWYRQAAGRGLQLLFYSVGIGQISSEVPQNLSASRPQDRQFILSSKKLLLSDSGFYLCAWSVGYGYGYTFGSGTRLTVV.

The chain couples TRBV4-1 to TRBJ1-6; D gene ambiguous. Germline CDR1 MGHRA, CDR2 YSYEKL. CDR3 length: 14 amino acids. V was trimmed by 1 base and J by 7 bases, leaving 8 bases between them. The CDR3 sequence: CASSQVWLNSPLHF. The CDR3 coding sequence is TGCGCCAGCAGCCAAGTCTGGCTAAATTCACCCCTCCACTTT.

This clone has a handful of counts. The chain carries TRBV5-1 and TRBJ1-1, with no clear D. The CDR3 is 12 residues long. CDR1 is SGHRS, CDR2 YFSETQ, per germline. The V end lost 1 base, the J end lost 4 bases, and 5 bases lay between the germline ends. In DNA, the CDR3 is TGCGCCAGCAGCTTGACACCCACTGAAGCTTTCTTT. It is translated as CASSLTPTEAFF. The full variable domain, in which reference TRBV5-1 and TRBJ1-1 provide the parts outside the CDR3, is KAGVTQTPRYLIKTRGQQVTLSCSPISGHRSVSWYQQTPGQGLQFLFEYFSETQRNKGNFPGRFSGRQFSNSRSEMNVSTLELGDSALYLCASSLTPTEAFFGQGTRLTVV.

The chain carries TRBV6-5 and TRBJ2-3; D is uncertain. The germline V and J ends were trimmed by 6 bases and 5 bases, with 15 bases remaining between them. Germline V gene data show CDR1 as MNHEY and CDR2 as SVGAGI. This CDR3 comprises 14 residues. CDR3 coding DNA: TGTGCCAGCAGGGGGTGGTCCCGAGGAGATACGCAGTATTTT. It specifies CASRGWSRGDTQYF.

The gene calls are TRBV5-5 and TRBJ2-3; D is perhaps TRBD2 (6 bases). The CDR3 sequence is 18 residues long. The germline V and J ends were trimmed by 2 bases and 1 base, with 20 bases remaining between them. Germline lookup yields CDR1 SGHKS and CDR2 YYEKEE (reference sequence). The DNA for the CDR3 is TGTGCCAGCAGCTTTAAGGTCGCTATAGCGGTCCGCACAGATACGCAGTATTTT. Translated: CASSFKVAIAVRTDTQYF.

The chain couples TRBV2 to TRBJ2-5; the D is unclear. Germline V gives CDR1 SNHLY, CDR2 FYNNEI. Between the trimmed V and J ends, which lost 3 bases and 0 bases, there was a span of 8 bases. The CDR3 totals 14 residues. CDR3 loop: CASSEWQDQETQYF. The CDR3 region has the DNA TGTGCCAGCAGTGAGTGGCAGGACCAAGAGACCCAGTACTTC.

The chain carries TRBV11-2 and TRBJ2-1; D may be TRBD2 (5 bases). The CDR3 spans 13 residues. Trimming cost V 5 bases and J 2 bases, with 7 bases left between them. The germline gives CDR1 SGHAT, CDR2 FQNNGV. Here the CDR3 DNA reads TGTGCCAGCAGCGCCGGGGCCTACAATGAGCAGTTCTTC. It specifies CASSAGAYNEQFF.

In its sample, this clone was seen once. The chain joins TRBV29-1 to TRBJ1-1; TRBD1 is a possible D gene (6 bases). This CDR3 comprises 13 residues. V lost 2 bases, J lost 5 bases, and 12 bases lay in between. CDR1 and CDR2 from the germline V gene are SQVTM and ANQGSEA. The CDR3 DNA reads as TGCAGCGTTGAAATGGGGGCTCGGACTGAAGCTTTCTTT. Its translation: CSVEMGARTEAFF.

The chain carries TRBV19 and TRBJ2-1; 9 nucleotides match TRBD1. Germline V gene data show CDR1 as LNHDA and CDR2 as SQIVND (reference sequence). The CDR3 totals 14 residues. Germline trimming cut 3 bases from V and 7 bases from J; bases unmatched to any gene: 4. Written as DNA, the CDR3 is TGTGCCAGTAGTATGTACAGGGGGCAAAATGAGCAGTTCTTC. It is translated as CASSMYRGQNEQFF.

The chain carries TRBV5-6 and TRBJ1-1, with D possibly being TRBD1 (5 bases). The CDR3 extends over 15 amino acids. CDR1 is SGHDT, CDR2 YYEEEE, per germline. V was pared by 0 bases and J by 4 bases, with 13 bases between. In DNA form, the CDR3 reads TGTGCCAGCAGCTTGGCCGCAGGGAGAAGCACTGAAGCTTTCTTT. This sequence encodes CASSLAAGRSTEAFF.

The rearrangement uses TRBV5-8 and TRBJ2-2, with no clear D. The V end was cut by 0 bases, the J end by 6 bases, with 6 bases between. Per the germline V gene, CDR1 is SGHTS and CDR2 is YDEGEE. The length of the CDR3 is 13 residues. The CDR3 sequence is CASSLEASGELFF. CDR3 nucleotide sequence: TGTGCCAGCAGCTTGGAAGCTTCCGGGGAGCTGTTTTTT.

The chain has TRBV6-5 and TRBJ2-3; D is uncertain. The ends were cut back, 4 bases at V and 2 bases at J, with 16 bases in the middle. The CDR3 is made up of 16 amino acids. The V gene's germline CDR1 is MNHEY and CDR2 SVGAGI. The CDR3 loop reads CASSSPGRLHTDTQYF. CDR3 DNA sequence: TGTGCCAGCAGTTCTCCTGGGCGACTGCACACAGATACGCAGTATTTT.

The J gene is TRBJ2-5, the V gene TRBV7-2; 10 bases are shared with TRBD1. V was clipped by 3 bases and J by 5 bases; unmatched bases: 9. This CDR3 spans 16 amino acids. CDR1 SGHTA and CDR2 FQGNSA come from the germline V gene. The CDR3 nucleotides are TGTGCCAGCAGCTTCCTACGAGGACAGGGGGTCGAGACCCAGTACTTC. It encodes CASSFLRGQGVETQYF.

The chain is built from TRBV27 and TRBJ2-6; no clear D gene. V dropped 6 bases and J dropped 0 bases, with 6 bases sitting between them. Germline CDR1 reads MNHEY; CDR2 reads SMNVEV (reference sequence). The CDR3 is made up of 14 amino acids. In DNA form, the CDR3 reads TGTGCCAGCAGCGAGGACTCTGGGGCCAACGTCCTGACTTTC. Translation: CASSEDSGANVLTF.

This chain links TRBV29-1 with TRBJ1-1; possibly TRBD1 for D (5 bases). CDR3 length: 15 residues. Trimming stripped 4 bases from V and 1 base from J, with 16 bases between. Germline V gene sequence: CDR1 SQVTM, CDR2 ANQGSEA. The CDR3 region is CSVVRRRVGNTEAFF. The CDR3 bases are TGCAGCGTTGTTAGACGCAGGGTTGGGAACACTGAAGCTTTCTTT.

CDR3 loop: CASSMASGGSSYNEQFF. As DNA, the CDR3 is TGTGCCAGTAGTATGGCTAGCGGGGGAAGCTCCTACAATGAGCAGTTCTTC. The V call is TRBV19, the J call TRBJ2-1, with 10 bases matching TRBD2. CDR3 length equals 17 residues. Trimming took 3 bases from V and 0 from J; bases not matched to a gene: 5. The germline CDR1 and CDR2 sequences are LNHDA and SQIVND (reference sequence).

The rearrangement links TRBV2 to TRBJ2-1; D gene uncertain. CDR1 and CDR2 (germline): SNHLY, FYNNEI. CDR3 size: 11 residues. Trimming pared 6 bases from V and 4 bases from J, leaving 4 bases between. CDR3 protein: CASRGYNEQFF. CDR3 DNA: TGTGCCAGCAGGGGTTACAATGAGCAGTTCTTC.

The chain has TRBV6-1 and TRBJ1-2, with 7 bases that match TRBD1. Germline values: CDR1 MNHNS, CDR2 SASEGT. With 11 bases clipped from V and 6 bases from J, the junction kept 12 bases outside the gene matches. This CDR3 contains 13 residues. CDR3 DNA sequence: TGTGCCTCGAAGGTGCAGGGGGTGAATGGCTACACCTTC. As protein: CASKVQGVNGYTF.

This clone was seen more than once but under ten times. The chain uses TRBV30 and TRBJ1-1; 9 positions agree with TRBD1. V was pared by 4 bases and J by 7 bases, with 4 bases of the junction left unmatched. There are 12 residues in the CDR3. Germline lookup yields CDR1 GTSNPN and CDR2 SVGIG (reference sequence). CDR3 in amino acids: CAWNRGLGEAFF. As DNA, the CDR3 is TGTGCCTGGAACAGGGGGCTAGGTGAAGCTTTCTTT.

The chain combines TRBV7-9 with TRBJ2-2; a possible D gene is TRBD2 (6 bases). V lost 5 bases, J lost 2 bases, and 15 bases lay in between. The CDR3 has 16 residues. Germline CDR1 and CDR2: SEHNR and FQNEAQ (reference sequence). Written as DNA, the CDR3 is TGTGCCAGCAGCACCGAACTAGCCCACAACACCGGGGAGCTGTTTTTT. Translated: CASSTELAHNTGELFF.

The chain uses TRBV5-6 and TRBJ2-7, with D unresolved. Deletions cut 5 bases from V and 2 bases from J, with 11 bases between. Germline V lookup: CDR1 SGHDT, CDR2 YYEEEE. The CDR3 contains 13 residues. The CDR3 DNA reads TGTGCCAGCAGTTGGGGAAGGGCCTACGAGCAGTACTTC. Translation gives CASSWGRAYEQYF.

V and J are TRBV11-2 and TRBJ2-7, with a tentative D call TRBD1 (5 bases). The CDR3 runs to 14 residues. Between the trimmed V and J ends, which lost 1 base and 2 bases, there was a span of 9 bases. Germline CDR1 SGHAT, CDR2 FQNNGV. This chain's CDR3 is CASSLGQGAYEQYF. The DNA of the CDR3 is TGTGCCAGCAGCTTAGGGCAGGGTGCCTACGAGCAGTACTTC. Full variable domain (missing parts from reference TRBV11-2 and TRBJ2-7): EAGVAQSPRYKIIEKRQSVAFWCNPISGHATLYWYQQILGQGPKLLIQFQNNGVVDDSQLPKDRFSAERLKGVDSTLKIQPAKLEDSAVYLCASSLGQGAYEQYFGPGTRLTVT.